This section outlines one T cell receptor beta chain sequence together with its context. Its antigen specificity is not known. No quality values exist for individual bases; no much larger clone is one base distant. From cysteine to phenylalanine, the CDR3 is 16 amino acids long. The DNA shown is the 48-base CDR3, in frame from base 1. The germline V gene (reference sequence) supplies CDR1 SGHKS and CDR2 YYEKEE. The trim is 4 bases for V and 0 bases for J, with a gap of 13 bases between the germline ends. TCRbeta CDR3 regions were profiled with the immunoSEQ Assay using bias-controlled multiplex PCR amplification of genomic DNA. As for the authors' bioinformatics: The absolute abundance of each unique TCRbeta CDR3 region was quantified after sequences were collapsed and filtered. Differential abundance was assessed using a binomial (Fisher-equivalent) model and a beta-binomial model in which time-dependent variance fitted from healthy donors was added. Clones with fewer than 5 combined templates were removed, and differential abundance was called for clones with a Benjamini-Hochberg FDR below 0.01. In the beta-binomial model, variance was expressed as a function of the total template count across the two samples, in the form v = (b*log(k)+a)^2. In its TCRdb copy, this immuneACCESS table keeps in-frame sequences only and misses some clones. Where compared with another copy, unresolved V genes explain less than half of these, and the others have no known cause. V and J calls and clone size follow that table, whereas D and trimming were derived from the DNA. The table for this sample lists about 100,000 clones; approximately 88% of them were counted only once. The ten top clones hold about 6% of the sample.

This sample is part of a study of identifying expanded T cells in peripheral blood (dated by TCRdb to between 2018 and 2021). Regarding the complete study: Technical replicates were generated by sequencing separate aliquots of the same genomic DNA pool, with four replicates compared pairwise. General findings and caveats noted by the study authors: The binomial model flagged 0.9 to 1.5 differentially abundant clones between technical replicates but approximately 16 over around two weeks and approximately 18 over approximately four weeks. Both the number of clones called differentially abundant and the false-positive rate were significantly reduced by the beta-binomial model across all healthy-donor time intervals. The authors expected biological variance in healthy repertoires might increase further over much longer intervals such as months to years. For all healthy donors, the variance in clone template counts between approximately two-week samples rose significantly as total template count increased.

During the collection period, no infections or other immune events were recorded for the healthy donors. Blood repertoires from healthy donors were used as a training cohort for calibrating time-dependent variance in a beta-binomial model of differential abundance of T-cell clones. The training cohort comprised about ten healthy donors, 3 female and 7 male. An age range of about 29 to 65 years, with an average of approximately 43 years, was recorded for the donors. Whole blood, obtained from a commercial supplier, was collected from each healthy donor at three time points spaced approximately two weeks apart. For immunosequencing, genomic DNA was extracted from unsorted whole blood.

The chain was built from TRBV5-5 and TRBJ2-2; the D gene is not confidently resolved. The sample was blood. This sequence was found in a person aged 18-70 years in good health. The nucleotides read TGTGCCAGCAGCCGGGCTACCATCGCGAACACCGGGGAGCTGTTTTTT. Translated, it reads CASSRATIANTGELFF.